The TCR beta chain described here comes from a study of response to subunit inactivated influenza vaccine. Study-wide points: Few new T cells, the authors suggested, are recruited by each seasonal influenza vaccination.

The table lists this clonotype with a few counts. Its antigen is undetermined. TCRdb reanalysed the RT-PCR reads using MiXCR and keeps one entry per CDR3 protein. The table includes roughly 700,000 distinct CDR3 sequences, roughly 13% detected once. This CDR3 comprises 12 residues. Germline V gene lookup returns CDR1 WSHSY and CDR2 SAAADI. V was shortened by 3 bases and J by 4 bases, with 6 bases between the two germline ends. The chain recombines TRBV10-2 with TRBJ1-1; D is uncertain. The sample was PBMCs from blood, taken around 14 days before vaccination. This sequence originates from a man between 45 and 60 years old who received an inactivated influenza vaccine. The CDR3 DNA is TGCGCCAGCAGTGACGTCGGCACTGAAGCTTTCTTT. This sequence encodes CASSDVGTEAFF.